Shown below are 8 T cell receptor beta chains from a single sample sequenced in a study of chemoradiotherapy in HPV16-positive cancers. TCRdb keeps only in-frame clones here, not all; method: immunoSEQ multiplex PCR. The table records some 5,900 clones, more than 60% of them present only once. The sequencing used tumor tissue, collected from a patient who underwent chemoradiotherapy. These receptors originate from a human donor with HPV-associated anogenital cancer.

This clone appeared a single time. The chain links TRBV10-3 to TRBJ1-6; D remains ambiguous. In germline, CDR1 is ENHRY, CDR2 SYGVKD. CDR3 length: 13 residues. Between the trimmed V and J ends, which lost 6 bases and 10 bases, there was a span of 13 bases. The CDR3 loop reads CAIRGTVRSPLHF. The DNA of the CDR3 is TGTGCCATCAGGGGAACAGTAAGGTCACCCCTCCACTTT.

This chain joins TRBV4-3 and TRBJ2-1, with 10 bases identical to TRBD1. The V gene end was trimmed by 3 bases and the J gene end by 10 bases; junction bases not matched to a gene: 15. This CDR3 is built from 17 residues. The germline V gene encodes CDR1 LGHNA and CDR2 YSLEER. For the CDR3, the DNA is TGCGCCAGCAGCCAGAGGTCCTTAGACAGGGGGCATGGGGAGCAGTTCTTC. Protein: CASSQRSLDRGHGEQFF.

V gene TRBV5-5 combines with J gene TRBJ1-2; 9 bases map to TRBD1. Germline assignment: CDR1 SGHKS and CDR2 YYEKEE (reference sequence). The CDR3 contains 17 residues. V shed 1 base, J shed 2 bases, and the junction held 9 bases outside the gene matches. CDR3 amino acids: CASSLNGGGQGNYGYTF. The CDR3 DNA reads TGTGCCAGCAGCTTGAATGGTGGGGGACAGGGAAACTATGGCTACACCTTC.

V is TRBV27 and J is TRBJ2-4; 11 positions match TRBD2. The CDR3 extends over 18 amino acids. Germline lookup yields CDR1 MNHEY and CDR2 SMNVEV (reference sequence). The J segment lost 2 bases and the V segment lost 1 base, leaving 7 bases of the junction unmatched. CDR3 residues: CASSLYLASGGTKNIQYF. The CDR3 DNA is TGTGCCAGCAGTTTATACTTAGCTAGCGGGGGGACCAAAAACATTCAGTACTTC.

The CDR3 nucleotides read TGTGCCAGCAGCCCCCTTCAAGGAGGCAATCAGCCCCAGCATTTT. It translates to CASSPLQGGNQPQHF. The V call is TRBV7-2, the J call TRBJ1-5, with unresolved D. The length of the CDR3 is 15 residues. The V end lost 5 bases, the J end lost 2 bases, and 13 bases lay between the germline ends. Per germline, CDR1 SGHTA and CDR2 FQGNSA.

This sequence joins TRBV9 and TRBJ2-2; maybe TRBD2 (7 bases). CDR1 is SGDLS, CDR2 YYNGEE, per germline. Trimming took off 4 bases at V and 5 bases at J, with 21 bases between the two ends. The CDR3 spans 17 residues. The CDR3 sequence: CASSPSGGGARTGELFF. The CDR3 DNA is TGTGCCAGCAGCCCCTCCGGTGGGGGGGCGAGGACCGGGGAGCTGTTTTTT. The entire variable domain, with the rest obtained from reference TRBV9 and TRBJ2-2, is as follows: DSGVTQTPKHLITATGQRVTLRCSPRSGDLSVYWYQQSLDQGLQFLIQYYNGEERAKGNILERFSAQQFPDLHSELNLSSLELGDSALYFCASSPSGGGARTGELFFGEGSRLTVL.

V usage is TRBV5-5 and J usage is TRBJ2-7, with TRBD2 matching 7 bases. CDR3 size: 12 residues. With V trimmed by 5 bases and J by 7 bases, 6 bases remained unmatched. Looked up from germline, CDR1 is SGHKS and CDR2 is YYEKEE (reference sequence). CDR3 sequence (DNA): TGTGCCAGCAGTCGGGACTACCAGGAGCAGTACTTC. Translation gives CASSRDYQEQYF.

The sample holds one count of this clone. The chain joins TRBV28 to TRBJ2-5, with D perhaps TRBD2 (7 bases). Germline V gene lookup returns CDR1 MDHEN and CDR2 SYDVKM. The CDR3 is 14 amino acids. Trimming removed 7 bases from V and 4 bases from J, with 16 bases in between. The CDR3 nucleotides read TGTGCCAGCAAGTCGGCAGGGGAGGGAGAGACCCAGTACTTC. Translation gives CASKSAGEGETQYF.